The clone carrying this T cell receptor (beta chain) has a handful of counts. The junction differs from germline at one of its ends, possibly a read error. This sample's RNA came from whole unsorted tissue. More than 3 cm separated this lung sample from the edge of the tumor. The CDR3 consists of 15 residues. Germline lookup yields CDR1 SQVTM and CDR2 ANQGSEA. The data stem from a study of tumor and adjacent non-tumor tissue in lung cancer. Three rounds of nested PCR, following a modified ARM-PCR protocol, produced the TCRbeta library. One entry per CDR3 protein, called by TCRdb with MiXCR from the multiplex PCR reads. The data show 40,000 to 55,000 distinct CDR3 sequences, with about 70% seen just once and more than 20% held by the top ten.

The sequencing input was distant non-tumor lung tissue. This TCR was sampled from a woman in her sixties or seventies with non-small cell lung cancer. This chain links TRBV29-1 with TRBJ1-2; 9 bases are a match to TRBD1. The CDR3 here is CSVGVLRTGAYGYIF. DNA for the CDR3: TGCAGCGTTGGTGTGTTGAGGACAGGGGCGTATGGCTACATCTTC.